Listed here are 8 T cell receptor beta chains from one sample, sequenced in a study of regulatory T cells in long-lasting Graves disease. Relying on iRepertoire HTBI primers and Arm-PCR of CDR3 regions, the team built TCR beta libraries. Each CDR3 protein is one row after TCRdb ran MiXCR on the multiplex PCR reads. This sample has about 660,000 distinct CDR3 sequences; about 32% occur once, and the top ten carry 40% to 50%. As for time point: persistent/refractory GD, antithyroid drugs over 5 years with positive TRAb. From RNA extracted from PBMCs, the TCR library was made. Sequences were derived from peripheral blood mononuclear cells (PBMCs), sampled when the disease was refractory, from a patient treated with antithyroid drugs. Receptor source: a female donor with Graves disease.

This clonotype has at least ten counts. The rearrangement uses TRBV28 and TRBJ1-2, with D uncertain. The CDR3 length is 11 residues. Per germline, CDR1 MDHEN and CDR2 SYDVKM. Trimming cost V 5 bases and J 7 bases, with 8 bases left between them. The DNA of the CDR3 is TGTGCCAGCAGTCAAAGGATTGGCTACACCTTC. It translates to CASSQRIGYTF.

This clonotype was detected a few times. The chain has TRBV3-1 and TRBJ1-4; a possible D gene is TRBD1 (5 bases). Germline V CDR1 and CDR2: LGHDT, YNNKEL (reference sequence). This CDR3 is built from 15 residues. Trimming stripped 4 bases from V and 7 bases from J, with 16 bases between. In DNA form, the CDR3 reads TGTGCCAGCAGCCGAACCGGGACCTCCAGTGAAAAACTGTTTTTT. Translating gives CASSRTGTSSEKLFF.

This chain connects TRBV7-6 to TRBJ2-5, with a tentative D call TRBD1 (6 bases). Between the trimmed V and J ends, which lost 5 bases and 4 bases, there was a span of 17 bases. The CDR3 totals 15 residues. Germline CDR1 reads SGHVS; CDR2 reads FNYEAQ. CDR3 residues: CASSLYTGKGETQYF. Here the CDR3 DNA reads TGTGCCAGCAGCCTGTATACAGGGAAGGGAGAGACCCAGTACTTC.

The rearrangement uses TRBV5-6 and TRBJ2-7, with 8 bases aligning to TRBD2. This CDR3 has 14 residues. In germline, CDR1 is SGHDT, CDR2 YYEEEE. The V segment lost 4 bases and the J segment 3 bases; nucleotides outside the gene matches: 6. The CDR3 region has the DNA TGTGCCAGCAGCAGTCTAGCGGGTTTCTACGAGCAGTACTTC. Translating gives CASSSLAGFYEQYF.

This clonotype was found a few times. The chain carries TRBV20-1 and TRBJ2-7; either TRBD1 or TRBD2 may supply D (5 bases each). The CDR3 is 14 amino acids. Germline CDR1 is DFQATT and CDR2 is SNEGSKA (reference sequence). With 3 bases removed from V and 2 bases from J, the gap between germline ends came to 14 bases. The chain's CDR3 is CSASYRRSTYEQYF. CDR3 DNA sequence: TGCAGTGCTAGTTACAGGAGGTCCACCTACGAGCAGTACTTC.

Here the CDR3 reads CASSLDPRGRTEAFF. Written as DNA, the CDR3 is TGTGCCAGCAGCTTGGATCCCAGGGGAAGGACTGAAGCTTTCTTT. The chain carries TRBV5-6 and TRBJ1-1, with TRBD1 as a possible D gene (6 bases). Germline assignment: CDR1 SGHDT and CDR2 YYEEEE. V dropped 0 bases and J dropped 5 bases, with 14 bases sitting between them. The CDR3 runs to 15 residues.

With regard to this clonotype: At one end the junction does not follow the germline gene, possibly because of a read error. This chain joins TRBV30 and TRBJ1-4; unclear D gene. The CDR3 sequence is 13 residues long. Germline values: CDR1 GTSNPN, CDR2 SVGIG (reference sequence). This CDR3 is CACYRRGNEKLFF. The CDR3 nucleotides are TGTGCCTGCTACAGACGTGGTAATGAAAAACTCTTTTTT. The complete variable domain, with remaining parts taken from reference TRBV30 and TRBJ1-4, reads SQTIHQWPATLVQPVGSPLSLECTVEGTSNPNLYWYRQAAGRGLQLLFYSVGIGQISSEVPQNLSASRPQDRQFILSSKKLLLSDSGFYLCACYRRGNEKLFFGSGTQLSVL.

This clonotype was seen more than once but under ten times. This sequence joins TRBV6-4 and TRBJ1-1; a weak D match, TRBD1 (6 bases). CDR1 MRHNA and CDR2 SNTAGT come from the germline V gene. The CDR3 spans 16 residues. V was cut by 8 bases and J by 1 base, with 20 bases left in between. The CDR3 loop is CASGYREVIGNTEAFF. The CDR3 DNA is TGTGCCAGCGGTTACAGGGAGGTGATAGGGAACACTGAAGCTTTCTTT.